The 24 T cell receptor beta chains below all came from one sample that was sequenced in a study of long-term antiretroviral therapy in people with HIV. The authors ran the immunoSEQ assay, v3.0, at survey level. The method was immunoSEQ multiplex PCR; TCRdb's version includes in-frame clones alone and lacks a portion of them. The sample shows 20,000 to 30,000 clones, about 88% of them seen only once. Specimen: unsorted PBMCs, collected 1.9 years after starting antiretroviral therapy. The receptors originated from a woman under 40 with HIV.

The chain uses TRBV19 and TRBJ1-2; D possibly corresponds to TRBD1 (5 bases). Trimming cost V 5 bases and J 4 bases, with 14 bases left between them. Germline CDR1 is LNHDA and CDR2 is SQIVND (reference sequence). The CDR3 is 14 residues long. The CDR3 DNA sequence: TGTGCCAGTAGTTCTAACCAGGGCTCCTATGGCTACACCTTC. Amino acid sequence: CASSSNQGSYGYTF.

DNA for the CDR3: TGTGCTAGTGGTTTGGTACAAAATCCAGGGCCGTCCTACAATGAGCAGTTCTTC. Its translation: CASGLVQNPGPSYNEQFF. The chain recombines TRBV12-5 with TRBJ2-1; a possible D gene is TRBD1 (5 bases). The germline V and J ends were trimmed by 0 bases and 1 base, with 16 bases remaining between them. Germline V lookup: CDR1 LGHNT, CDR2 FRNRAP. The CDR3 length is 18 residues.

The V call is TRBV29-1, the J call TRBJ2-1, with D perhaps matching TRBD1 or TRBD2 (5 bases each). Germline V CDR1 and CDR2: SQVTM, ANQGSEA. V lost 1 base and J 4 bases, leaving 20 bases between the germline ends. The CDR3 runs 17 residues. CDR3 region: CSVEGDPRGELYNEQFF. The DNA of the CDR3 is TGCAGCGTTGAAGGGGACCCTCGGGGAGAATTATACAATGAGCAGTTCTTC.

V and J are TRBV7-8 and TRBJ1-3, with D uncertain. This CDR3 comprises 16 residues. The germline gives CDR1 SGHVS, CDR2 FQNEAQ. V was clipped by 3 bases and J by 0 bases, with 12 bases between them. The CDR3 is CASSFGVGSSGNTIYF. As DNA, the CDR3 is TGTGCCAGCAGCTTTGGGGTAGGATCCTCTGGAAACACCATATATTTT.

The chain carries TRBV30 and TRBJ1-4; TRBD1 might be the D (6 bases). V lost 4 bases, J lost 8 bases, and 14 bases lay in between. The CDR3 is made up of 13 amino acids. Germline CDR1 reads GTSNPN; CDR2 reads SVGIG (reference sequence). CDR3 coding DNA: TGTGCCTGGAACCGGGACCAGGGGGAAAAACTGTTTTTT. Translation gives CAWNRDQGEKLFF.

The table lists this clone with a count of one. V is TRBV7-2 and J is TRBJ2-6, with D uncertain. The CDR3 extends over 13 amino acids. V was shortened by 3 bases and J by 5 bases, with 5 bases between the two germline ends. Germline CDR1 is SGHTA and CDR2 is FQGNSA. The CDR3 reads CASSFRRANVLTF. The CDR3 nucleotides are TGTGCCAGCAGCTTCCGACGGGCCAACGTCCTGACTTTC.

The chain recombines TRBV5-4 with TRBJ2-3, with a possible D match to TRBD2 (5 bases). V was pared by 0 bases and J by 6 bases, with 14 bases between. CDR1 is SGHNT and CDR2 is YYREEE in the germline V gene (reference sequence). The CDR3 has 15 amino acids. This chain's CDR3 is CASSLESLPGDTQYF. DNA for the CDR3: TGTGCCAGCAGCTTGGAAAGTCTGCCGGGGGATACGCAGTATTTT.

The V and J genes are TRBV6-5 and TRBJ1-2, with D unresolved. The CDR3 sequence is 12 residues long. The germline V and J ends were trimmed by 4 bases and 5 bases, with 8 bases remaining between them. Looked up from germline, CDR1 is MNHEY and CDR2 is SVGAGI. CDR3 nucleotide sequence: TGTGCCAGCAGTTCTAGGTTTTATGGCTACACCTTC. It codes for CASSSRFYGYTF.

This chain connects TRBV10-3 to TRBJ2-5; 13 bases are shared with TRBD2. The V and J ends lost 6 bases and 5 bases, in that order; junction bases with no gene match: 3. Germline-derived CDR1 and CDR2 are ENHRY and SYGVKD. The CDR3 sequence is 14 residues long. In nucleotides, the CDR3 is TGTGCCATCAGGGGGACTAGCGGGGAGGAGACCCAGTACTTC. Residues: CAIRGTSGEETQYF.

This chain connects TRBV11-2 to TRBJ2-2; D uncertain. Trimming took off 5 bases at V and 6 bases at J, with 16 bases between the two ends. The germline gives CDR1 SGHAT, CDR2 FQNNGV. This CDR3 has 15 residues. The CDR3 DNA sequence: TGTGCCAGCAGCCCGAATATGCCCATAGCCGGGGAGCTGTTTTTT. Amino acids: CASSPNMPIAGELFF.

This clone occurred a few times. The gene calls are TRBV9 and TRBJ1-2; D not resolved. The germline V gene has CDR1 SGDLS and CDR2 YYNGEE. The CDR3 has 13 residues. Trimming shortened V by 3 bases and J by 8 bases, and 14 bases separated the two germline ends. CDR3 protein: CASSGGGLGGYTF. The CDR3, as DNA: TGTGCCAGCAGCGGAGGAGGGCTCGGGGGCTACACCTTC.

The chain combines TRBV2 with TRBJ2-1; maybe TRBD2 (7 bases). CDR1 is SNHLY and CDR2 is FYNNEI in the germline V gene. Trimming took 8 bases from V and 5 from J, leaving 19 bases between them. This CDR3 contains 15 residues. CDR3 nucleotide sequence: TGTGCCAGCTGGGGGGGGACATATTTCGACAATGAGCAGTTCTTC. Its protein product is CASWGGTYFDNEQFF.

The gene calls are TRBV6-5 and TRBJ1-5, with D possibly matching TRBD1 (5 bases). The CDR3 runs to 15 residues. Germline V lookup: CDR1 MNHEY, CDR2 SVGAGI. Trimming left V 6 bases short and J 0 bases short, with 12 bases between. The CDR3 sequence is CASRLQEYSNQPQHF. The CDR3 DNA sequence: TGTGCCAGCAGGCTACAGGAATATAGCAATCAGCCCCAGCATTTT.

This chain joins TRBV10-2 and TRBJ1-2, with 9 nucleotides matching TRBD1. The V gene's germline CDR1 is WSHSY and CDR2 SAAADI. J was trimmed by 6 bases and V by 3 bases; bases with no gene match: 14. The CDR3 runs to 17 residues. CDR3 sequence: CASSDSWAGQGRDGYTF. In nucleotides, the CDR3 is TGCGCCAGCAGTGACTCTTGGGCTGGACAGGGGAGAGATGGCTACACCTTC.

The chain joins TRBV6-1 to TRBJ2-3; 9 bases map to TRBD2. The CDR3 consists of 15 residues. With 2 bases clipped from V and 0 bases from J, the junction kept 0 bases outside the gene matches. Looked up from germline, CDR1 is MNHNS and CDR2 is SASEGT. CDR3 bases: TGTGCCAGCAGTGAACTAGCGGGGAGCACAGATACGCAGTATTTT. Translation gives CASSELAGSTDTQYF.

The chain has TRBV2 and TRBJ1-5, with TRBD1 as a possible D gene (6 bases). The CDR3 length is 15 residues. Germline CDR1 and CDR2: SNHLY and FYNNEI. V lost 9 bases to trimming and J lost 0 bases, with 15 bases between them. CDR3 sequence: CASKGGGHSNQPQHF. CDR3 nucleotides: TGTGCCAGTAAAGGGGGAGGGCATAGCAATCAGCCCCAGCATTTT.

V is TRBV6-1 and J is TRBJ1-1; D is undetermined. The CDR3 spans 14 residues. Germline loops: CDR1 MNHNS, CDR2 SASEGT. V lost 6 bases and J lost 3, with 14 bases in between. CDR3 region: CASREPSWDTEAFF. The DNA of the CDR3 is TGTGCCAGCAGGGAGCCCTCCTGGGACACTGAAGCTTTCTTT.

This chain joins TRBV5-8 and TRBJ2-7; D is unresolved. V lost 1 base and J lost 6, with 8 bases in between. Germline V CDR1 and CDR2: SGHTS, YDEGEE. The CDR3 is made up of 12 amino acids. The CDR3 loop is CASSLRTGEQYV. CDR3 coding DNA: TGTGCCAGCAGCTTGCGAACTGGCGAGCAGTACGTC.

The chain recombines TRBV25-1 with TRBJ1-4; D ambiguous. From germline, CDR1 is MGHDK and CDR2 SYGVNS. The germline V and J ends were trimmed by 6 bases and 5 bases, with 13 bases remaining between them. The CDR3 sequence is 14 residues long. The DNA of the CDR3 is TGTGCCAGCAGCACCGGAGCGTTCAATGAAAAACTGTTTTTT. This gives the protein CASSTGAFNEKLFF.

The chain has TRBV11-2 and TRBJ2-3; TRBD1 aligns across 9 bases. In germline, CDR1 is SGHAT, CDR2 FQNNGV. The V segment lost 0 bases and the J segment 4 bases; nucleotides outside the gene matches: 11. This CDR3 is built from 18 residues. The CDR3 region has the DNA TGTGCCAGCAGCTTAGATTGGGGCAGGACAGGGGATGCAGATACGCAGTATTTT. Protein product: CASSLDWGRTGDADTQYF.

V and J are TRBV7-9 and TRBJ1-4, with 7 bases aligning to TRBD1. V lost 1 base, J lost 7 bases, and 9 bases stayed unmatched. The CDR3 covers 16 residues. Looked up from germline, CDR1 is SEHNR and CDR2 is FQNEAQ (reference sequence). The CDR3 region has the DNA TGTGCCAGCAGCTTAGAAGTAGGGGCAGGGGGTGAAAAACTGTTTTTT. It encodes CASSLEVGAGGEKLFF.

CDR3 bases: TGTGCCAGCAGCCCCGGACAGGGTGGCTCCAATCAGCCCCAGCATTTT. It is translated as CASSPGQGGSNQPQHF. The chain is built from TRBV7-6 and TRBJ1-5; TRBD1 matches at 8 bases. Per germline, CDR1 SGHVS and CDR2 FNYEAQ. The CDR3 runs 16 residues. With 5 bases clipped from V and 3 bases from J, the junction kept 9 bases outside the gene matches.

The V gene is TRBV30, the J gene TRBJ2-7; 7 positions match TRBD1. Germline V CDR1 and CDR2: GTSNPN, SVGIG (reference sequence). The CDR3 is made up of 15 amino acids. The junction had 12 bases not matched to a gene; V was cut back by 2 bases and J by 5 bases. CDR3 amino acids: CAWSKGARVSDEQYF. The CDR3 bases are TGTGCCTGGAGTAAGGGGGCGCGTGTGTCCGACGAGCAGTACTTC.

In nucleotides, the CDR3 is TGTGCCAGCAGATTACAGGGGTCAGAGACCCAGTACTTC. It is translated as CASRLQGSETQYF. The V and J genes are TRBV6-6 and TRBJ2-5; 7 nucleotides line up with TRBD1. V shed 6 bases, J shed 4 bases, and the junction held 5 bases outside the gene matches. The V gene's germline CDR1 is MNHNY and CDR2 SVGAGI (reference sequence). The CDR3 extends over 13 amino acids.